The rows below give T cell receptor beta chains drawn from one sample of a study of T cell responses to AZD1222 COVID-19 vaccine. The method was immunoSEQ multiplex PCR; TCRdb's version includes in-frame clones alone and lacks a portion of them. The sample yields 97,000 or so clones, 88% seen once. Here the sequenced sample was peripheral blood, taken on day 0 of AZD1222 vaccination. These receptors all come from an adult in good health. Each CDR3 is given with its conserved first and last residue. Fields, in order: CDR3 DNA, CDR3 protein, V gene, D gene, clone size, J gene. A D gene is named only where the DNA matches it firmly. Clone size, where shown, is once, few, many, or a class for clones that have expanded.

DNA: TGTGCCAGCAGTGATGAAGGACGGTTCTATGGCTACACCTTC
CDR3: CASSDEGRFYGYTF
V: TRBV6-1
D: NA
size: NA
J: TRBJ1-2

DNA: TGTGCCAGCAGTGAAGAAGAGACCCAGTACTTC
CDR3: CASSEEETQYF
V: TRBV2
D: NA
size: once
J: TRBJ2-5

DNA: TGTGCCAGTAGTATAGATCAATATCAGCCCCAGCATTTT
CDR3: CASSIDQYQPQHF
V: TRBV19
D: NA
size: NA
J: TRBJ1-5

DNA: TGTGCCATCAGTGAGTCTCAAGGGACTTCAGAATCAGGGCAGTTCTTC
CDR3: CAISESQGTSESGQFF
V: TRBV10-3
D: NA
size: NA
J: TRBJ2-1

DNA: TGTGCCAGCAGTTTATCCCCCTCGACGGGTAGCTCCTACGAGCAGTACTTC
CDR3: CASSLSPSTGSSYEQYF
V: TRBV27
D: NA
size: once
J: TRBJ2-7

DNA: TGTGCCAGCTCACCTGTTCAGGGGGCCTTCCGGGCCGGGGAGCTGTTTTTT
CDR3: CASSPVQGAFRAGELFF
V: TRBV18
D: TRBD1
size: NA
J: TRBJ2-2

DNA: TGTGCCAGTAGTGTCCCCGGGACAGAACCCGAGACCCAGTACTTC
CDR3: CASSVPGTEPETQYF
V: TRBV19
D: TRBD1
size: once
J: TRBJ2-5

DNA: TGTGCCACCAGCAGAGATAGGGCACCCACCTACGAGCAGTACTTC
CDR3: CATSRDRAPTYEQYF
V: TRBV15
D: NA
size: NA
J: TRBJ2-7

DNA: TGTGCCAGCAGCCAAGGAGTCGGTGGAAACACCATATATTTT
CDR3: CASSQGVGGNTIYF
V: TRBV3-1/TRBV3-2
D: NA
size: NA
J: TRBJ1-3

DNA: TGTGCCAGCAGCAGCGGGACAGTCACTGAAGCTTTCTTT
CDR3: CASSSGTVTEAFF
V: TRBV6-5
D: TRBD1
size: NA
J: TRBJ1-1

DNA: TGTGCCAGCGAAGACAGGGCCTACGAGCAGTACTTC
CDR3: CASEDRAYEQYF
V: TRBV19
D: TRBD1
size: NA
J: TRBJ2-7

DNA: TGTGCCAGCAGTTCACAGGGGGTGAACACTGAAGCTTTCTTT
CDR3: CASSSQGVNTEAFF
V: TRBV28
D: TRBD1
size: NA
J: TRBJ1-1

DNA: TGTGCCAGCAGTGAATATACGTCGGGGCCCCAGCATTTT
CDR3: CASSEYTSGPQHF
V: TRBV6-1
D: NA
size: NA
J: TRBJ1-5

DNA: TGTGCCAGCAGCTTACAGGGCCTTAACCAAGAGACCCAGTACTTC
CDR3: CASSLQGLNQETQYF
V: TRBV11-2
D: NA
size: NA
J: TRBJ2-5

DNA: TGTGCCAGCAGCAGGGCCTCTCCTGCCTACGAGCAGTACTTC
CDR3: CASSRASPAYEQYF
V: TRBV21-1
D: NA
size: NA
J: TRBJ2-7

DNA: TGTGCCACCAGCAGAGATCTCGCCAGGGGGGAGGGTTCCTACGAGCAGTACTTC
CDR3: CATSRDLARGEGSYEQYF
V: TRBV15
D: NA
size: NA
J: TRBJ2-7

DNA: TGTGCCAGCAGTTTAGGGACTAGCGAGCAGTACTTC
CDR3: CASSLGTSEQYF
V: TRBV28
D: TRBD2
size: NA
J: TRBJ2-7

DNA: TGTGCCAGCAGTTTCGCTTCTGGAAACACCATATATTTT
CDR3: CASSFASGNTIYF
V: TRBV27
D: NA
size: NA
J: TRBJ1-3

DNA: TGCAGCGCTGGGACGGATTATGGCTACACCTTC
CDR3: CSAGTDYGYTF
V: TRBV29-1
D: NA
size: NA
J: TRBJ1-2

DNA: TGTGCCAGCAGCCGAGACAGTCAGTCGGACGAGCAGTACTTC
CDR3: CASSRDSQSDEQYF
V: TRBV7-3
D: NA
size: NA
J: TRBJ2-7

DNA: TGCAGCGGGGTGACAGGGGTCCACGAGCAGTACTTC
CDR3: CSGVTGVHEQYF
V: TRBV29-1
D: TRBD1
size: NA
J: TRBJ2-7

DNA: TGTGCCAGCAGAGTCAGCTCTGGAAACACCATATATTTT
CDR3: CASRVSSGNTIYF
V: TRBV12-3/TRBV12-4
D: NA
size: NA
J: TRBJ1-3

DNA: TGTGCCAGCTCACGACTAGCGGGAGGACCCTACAATGAGCAGTTCTTC
CDR3: CASSRLAGGPYNEQFF
V: TRBV18
D: TRBD2
size: NA
J: TRBJ2-1

DNA: TGTGCCAGCAGTCTTGACGGGACAGGGGGGGAGACCCAGTACTTC
CDR3: CASSLDGTGGETQYF
V: TRBV6-5
D: TRBD1
size: NA
J: TRBJ2-5

DNA: TGTGCCAGCAGTGTGGTACTTGGCCGGGATTCACCCCTCCACTTT
CDR3: CASSVVLGRDSPLHF
V: TRBV25-1
D: NA
size: NA
J: TRBJ1-6

DNA: TGTGCCAGTACGAAGGACAGTCGCAATAGCAATCAGCCCCAGCATTTT
CDR3: CASTKDSRNSNQPQHF
V: TRBV19
D: NA
size: NA
J: TRBJ1-5

DNA: TGTGCCAGCAGCTTAGGGGGAGGGGGCACTGAAGCTTTCTTT
CDR3: CASSLGGGGTEAFF
V: TRBV11-2
D: NA
size: NA
J: TRBJ1-1

DNA: TGTGCCAGCAGCTTAGGGCTGCACAATGAGCAGTTCTTC
CDR3: CASSLGLHNEQFF
V: TRBV7-9
D: NA
size: few
J: TRBJ2-1

DNA: TGTGCCAGCAGCTTAGCGTTCGTACGACAGTGGAACACTGAAGCTTTCTTT
CDR3: CASSLAFVRQWNTEAFF
V: TRBV7-9
D: NA
size: NA
J: TRBJ1-1

DNA: TGTGCCAGCAGCTCCGGGCCAGTGGATGGCTACACCTTC
CDR3: CASSSGPVDGYTF
V: TRBV7-3
D: NA
size: NA
J: TRBJ1-2

DNA: TGTGCCAGCAGATGGGACTTCCTAAGTACAGATACGCAGTATTTT
CDR3: CASRWDFLSTDTQYF
V: TRBV7-9
D: NA
size: NA
J: TRBJ2-3

DNA: TGTGCCAGCAGTTTATTAGGGGGTGAAAAACTGTTTTTT
CDR3: CASSLLGGEKLFF
V: TRBV2
D: NA
size: NA
J: TRBJ1-4

DNA: TGTGCCAGCAGCGTACGGAGCCTCCAAGCGACCGGGGAGCTGTTTTTT
CDR3: CASSVRSLQATGELFF
V: TRBV9
D: NA
size: NA
J: TRBJ2-2

DNA: TGTGCCAGCAGCGTAGGTCGAGCGGGAGACGGCACCGGGGAGCTGTTTTTT
CDR3: CASSVGRAGDGTGELFF
V: TRBV9
D: TRBD2
size: NA
J: TRBJ2-2

DNA: TGTGCCAGCAGTCAGGGCCCCGATGGCTACACCTTC
CDR3: CASSQGPDGYTF
V: TRBV27
D: NA
size: NA
J: TRBJ1-2